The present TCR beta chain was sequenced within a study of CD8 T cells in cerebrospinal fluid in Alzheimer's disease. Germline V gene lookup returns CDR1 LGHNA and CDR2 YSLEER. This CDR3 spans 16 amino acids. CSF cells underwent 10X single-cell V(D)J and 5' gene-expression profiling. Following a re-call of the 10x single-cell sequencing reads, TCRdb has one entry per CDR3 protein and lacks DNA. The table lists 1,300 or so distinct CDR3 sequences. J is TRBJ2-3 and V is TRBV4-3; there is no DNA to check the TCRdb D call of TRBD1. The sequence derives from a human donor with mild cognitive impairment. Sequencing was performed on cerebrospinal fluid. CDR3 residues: CASSQTRQGLTDTQYF.